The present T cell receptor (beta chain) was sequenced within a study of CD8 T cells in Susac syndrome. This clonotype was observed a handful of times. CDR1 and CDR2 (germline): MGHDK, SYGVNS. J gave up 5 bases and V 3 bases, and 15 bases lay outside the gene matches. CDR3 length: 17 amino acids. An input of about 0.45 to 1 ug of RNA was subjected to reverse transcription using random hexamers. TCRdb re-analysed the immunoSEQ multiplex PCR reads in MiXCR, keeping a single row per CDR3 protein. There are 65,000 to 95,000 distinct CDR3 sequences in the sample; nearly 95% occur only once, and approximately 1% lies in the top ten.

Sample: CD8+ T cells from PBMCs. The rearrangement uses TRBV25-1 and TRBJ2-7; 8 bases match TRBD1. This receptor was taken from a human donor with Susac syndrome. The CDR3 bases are TGTGCCAGCAGTGAGAGAGAGGGAGGTGACAGGGGACACGAGCAGTACTTC. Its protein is CASSEREGGDRGHEQYF.